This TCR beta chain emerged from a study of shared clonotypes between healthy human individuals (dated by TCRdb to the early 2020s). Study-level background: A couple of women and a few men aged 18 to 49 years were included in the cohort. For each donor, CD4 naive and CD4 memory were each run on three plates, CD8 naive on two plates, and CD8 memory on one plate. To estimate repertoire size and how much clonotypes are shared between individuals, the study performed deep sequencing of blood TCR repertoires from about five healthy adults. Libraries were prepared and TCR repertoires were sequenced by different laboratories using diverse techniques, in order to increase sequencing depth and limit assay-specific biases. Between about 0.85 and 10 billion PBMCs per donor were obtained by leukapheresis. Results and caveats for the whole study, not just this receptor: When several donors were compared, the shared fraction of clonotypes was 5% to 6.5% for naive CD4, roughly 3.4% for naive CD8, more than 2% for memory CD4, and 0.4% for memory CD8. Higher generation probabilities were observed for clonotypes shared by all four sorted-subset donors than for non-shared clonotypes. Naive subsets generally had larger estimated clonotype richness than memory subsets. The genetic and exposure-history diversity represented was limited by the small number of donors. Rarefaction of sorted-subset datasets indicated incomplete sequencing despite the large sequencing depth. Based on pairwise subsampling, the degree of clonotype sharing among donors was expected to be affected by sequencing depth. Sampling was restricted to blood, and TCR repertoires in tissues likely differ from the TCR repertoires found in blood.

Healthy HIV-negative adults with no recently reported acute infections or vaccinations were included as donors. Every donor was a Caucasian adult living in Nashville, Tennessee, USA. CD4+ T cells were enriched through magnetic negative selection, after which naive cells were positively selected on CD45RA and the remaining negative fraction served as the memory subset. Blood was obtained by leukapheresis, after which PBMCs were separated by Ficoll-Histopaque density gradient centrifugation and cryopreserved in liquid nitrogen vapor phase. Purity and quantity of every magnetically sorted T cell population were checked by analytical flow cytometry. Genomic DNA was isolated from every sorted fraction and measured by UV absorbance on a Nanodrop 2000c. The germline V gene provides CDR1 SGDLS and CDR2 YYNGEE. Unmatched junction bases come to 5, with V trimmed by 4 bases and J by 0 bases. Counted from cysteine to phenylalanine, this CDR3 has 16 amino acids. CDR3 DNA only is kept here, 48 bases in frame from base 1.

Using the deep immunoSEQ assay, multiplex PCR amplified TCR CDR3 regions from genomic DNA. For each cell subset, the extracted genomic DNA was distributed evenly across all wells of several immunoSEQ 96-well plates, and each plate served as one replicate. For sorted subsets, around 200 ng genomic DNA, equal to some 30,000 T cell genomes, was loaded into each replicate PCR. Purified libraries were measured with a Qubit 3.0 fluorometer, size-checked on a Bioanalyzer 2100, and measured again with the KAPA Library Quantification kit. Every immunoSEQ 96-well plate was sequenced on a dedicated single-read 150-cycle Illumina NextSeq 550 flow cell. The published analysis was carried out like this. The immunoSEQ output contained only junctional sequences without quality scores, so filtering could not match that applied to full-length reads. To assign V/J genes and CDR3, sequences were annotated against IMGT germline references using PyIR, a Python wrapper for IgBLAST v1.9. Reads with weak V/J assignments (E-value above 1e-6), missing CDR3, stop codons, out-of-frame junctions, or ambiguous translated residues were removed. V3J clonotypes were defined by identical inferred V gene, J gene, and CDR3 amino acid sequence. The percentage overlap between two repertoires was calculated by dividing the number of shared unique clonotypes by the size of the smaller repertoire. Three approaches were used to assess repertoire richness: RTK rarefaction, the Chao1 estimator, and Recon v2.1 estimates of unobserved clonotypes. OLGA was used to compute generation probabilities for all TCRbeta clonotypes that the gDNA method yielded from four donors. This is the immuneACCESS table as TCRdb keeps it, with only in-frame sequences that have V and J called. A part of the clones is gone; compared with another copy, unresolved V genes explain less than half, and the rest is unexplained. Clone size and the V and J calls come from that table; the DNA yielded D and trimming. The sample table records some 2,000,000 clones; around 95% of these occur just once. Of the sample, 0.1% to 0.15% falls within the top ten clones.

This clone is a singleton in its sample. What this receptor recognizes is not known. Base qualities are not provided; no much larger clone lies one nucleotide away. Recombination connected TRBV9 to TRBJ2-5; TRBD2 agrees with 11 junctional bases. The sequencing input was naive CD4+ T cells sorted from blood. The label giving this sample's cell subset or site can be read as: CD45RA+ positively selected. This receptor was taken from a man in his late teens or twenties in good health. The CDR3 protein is CASSLRLAGYQETQYF. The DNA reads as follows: TGTGCCAGCAGCCTCCGACTAGCGGGGTACCAAGAGACCCAGTACTTC.